This passage covers 6 T cell receptor beta chains from one sample sequenced in a study of shared clonotypes between healthy human individuals. The naive CD8 population came from CD45RO-negative cells selected for CCR7, without terminally differentiated effector memory CD45RA+ cells. TCRdb's copy holds only in-frame clones and misses some; the assay was immunoSEQ multiplex PCR. The table records over 2 million clones, roughly 94% of them present only once. Sequencing input: naive CD8+ T cells sorted from blood. The receptors here all came from a man between 18 and 29 years old in good health.

With regard to this clone: The same CDR3 can be traced to other DNA sequences in this sample. The CDR3 coding sequence is TGTGCCAGCAGTTCCGGGGACTCCTACGAGCAGTACTTC. This codes for CASSSGDSYEQYF. The genes are TRBV2 and TRBJ2-7, with D tentatively TRBD2 (5 bases). Trimming removed 5 bases at V and 0 bases at J, with 8 bases between. Per germline, CDR1 SNHLY and CDR2 FYNNEI. This CDR3 is built from 13 residues. Full variable domain (rest looked up from reference TRBV2 and TRBJ2-7): EPEVTQTPSHQVTQMGQEVILRCVPISNHLYFYWYRQILGQKVEFLVSFYNNEISEKSEIFDDQFSVERPDGSNFTLKIRSTKLEDSAMYFCASSSGDSYEQYFGPGTRLTVT.

The chain recombines TRBV7-9 with TRBJ2-5; the match to TRBD1 covers 7 bases. Germline CDR1 and CDR2: SEHNR and FQNEAQ (reference sequence). The V segment lost 3 bases and the J segment 3 bases; nucleotides outside the gene matches: 10. The CDR3 runs to 16 residues. The CDR3 is CASSLAAGDREETQYF. The DNA for the CDR3 is TGTGCCAGCAGCTTGGCGGCCGGTGACAGGGAAGAGACCCAGTACTTC.

This clone showed up just once. The V gene is TRBV27, the J gene TRBJ2-7; 12 nucleotides line up with TRBD2. Trimming at V came to 2 bases and at J to 4 bases, leaving 6 bases not matched to a gene. Germline assignment: CDR1 MNHEY and CDR2 SMNVEV (reference sequence). The CDR3 contains 16 residues. The CDR3 bases are TGTGCCAGCAGTTTAGCCCTAGCGGGGGGGATATACGAGCAGTACTTC. Amino acid sequence: CASSLALAGGIYEQYF.

J is TRBJ1-5 and V is TRBV27; tentative D call: TRBD1 (6 bases). The germline V gene encodes CDR1 MNHEY and CDR2 SMNVEV (reference sequence). Trimming pared 9 bases from V and 4 bases from J, leaving 10 bases between. The CDR3 is 12 residues long. CDR3 in amino acids: CASQGTNQPQHF. As DNA, the CDR3 is TGTGCCAGTCAGGGGACGAATCAGCCCCAGCATTTT.

The count of this clone is one. The chain recombines TRBV9 with TRBJ1-1; D is uncertain. The V end lost 1 base, the J end lost 6 bases, and 10 bases lay between the germline ends. The CDR3 contains 13 residues. CDR1 is SGDLS, CDR2 YYNGEE, per germline. The CDR3, as DNA: TGTGCCAGCAGCGTAATGGTGGGCGCTGAAGCTTTCTTT. As protein: CASSVMVGAEAFF.

The J gene is TRBJ2-7, the V gene TRBV7-6; 10 bases are shared with TRBD2. Trimming took 1 base from V and 3 from J; bases not matched to a gene: 9. Per germline, CDR1 SGHVS and CDR2 FNYEAQ. This CDR3 is built from 17 residues. The CDR3 spells CASSLGLAGEGVYEQYF. The CDR3 DNA sequence: TGTGCCAGCAGCTTAGGGCTAGCGGGAGAGGGGGTCTACGAGCAGTACTTC. Complete variable domain (other parts from reference TRBV7-6 and TRBJ2-7): GAGVSQSPRYKVTKRGQDVALRCDPISGHVSLYWYRQALGQGPEFLTYFNYEAQQDKSGLPNDRFSAERPEGSISTLTIQRTEQRDSAMYRCASSLGLAGEGVYEQYFGPGTRLTVT.